The 10 T cell receptor beta chains reported below all come from one sample, sequenced in a study of blood T cell repertoires in COVID-19 (dated by TCRdb to the early 2020s). Preparation of the library involved the immunoSEQ multiplex PCR assay. This is the immuneACCESS table as TCRdb keeps it, with only in-frame sequences that have V and J called. A part of the clones is gone; compared with another copy, unresolved V genes explain less than half, and the rest is unexplained. The sample records around 200,000 clones, about 86% of which are singletons. The ten largest clones represent over 2% of the sample. The sample consisted of peripheral blood. The receptors were gathered from a woman in her forties or fifties with acute or convalescent COVID-19.

The CDR3 protein is CASSSDGINYGYTF. The CDR3 region has the DNA TGCGCCAGCAGCTCGGACGGGATCAACTATGGCTACACCTTC. The V call is TRBV5-1, the J call TRBJ1-2; D uncertain. The germline gives CDR1 SGHRS, CDR2 YFSETQ. This CDR3 contains 14 residues. V lost 3 bases, J lost 2 bases, and 11 bases lay in between.

The J gene is TRBJ1-3, the V gene TRBV11-3; TRBD1 matches at 7 bases. The CDR3 runs to 20 residues. Germline CDR1 reads SGHNT; CDR2 reads YENEEA. The trim removed 1 base at V and 0 bases at J, leaving 15 bases unmatched. CDR3 residues: CASSLVSHPTGAYSGNTIYF. The CDR3 DNA sequence: TGTGCCAGCAGCTTAGTTTCCCATCCTACAGGGGCCTACTCTGGAAACACCATATATTTT.

J is TRBJ1-5 and V is TRBV7-9, with 10 nucleotides matching TRBD1. The CDR3 sequence is 16 residues long. The trim removed 1 base at V and 6 bases at J, leaving 6 bases unmatched. CDR1 and CDR2 from the germline V gene are SEHNR and FQNEAQ (reference sequence). CDR3 region: CASSLGGTGVTQPQHF. CDR3 nucleotide sequence: TGTGCCAGCAGCTTAGGGGGGACAGGGGTCACTCAGCCCCAGCATTTT.

The CDR3 here is CASSLQGAGELFF. The CDR3 DNA follows: TGTGCCAGCAGCCTACAGGGGGCCGGGGAGCTGTTTTTT. V gene TRBV14 combines with J gene TRBJ2-2; 8 nucleotides align to TRBD1. CDR3 length: 13 amino acids. Germline CDR1 reads SGHDN; CDR2 reads FVKESK. V lost 4 bases and J lost 6; bases outside the gene matches: 1.

This clone came up once. CDR3 nucleotide sequence: TGTGCCAGCAGTCCCACACGTCTTGGGGAGCTGTTTTTT. Protein product: CASSPTRLGELFF. This chain joins TRBV6-2 or TRBV6-3 and TRBJ2-2; D is undetermined. Germline V lookup: CDR1 MNHEY, CDR2 SVGEGT. Trimming took off 5 bases at V and 8 bases at J, with 12 bases between the two ends. This CDR3 spans 13 amino acids.

This chain joins TRBV7-9 and TRBJ1-4; D not certain. V lost 5 bases and J lost 7, with 14 bases in between. The CDR3 loop spans 14 amino acids. CDR1 and CDR2 from the germline V gene are SEHNR and FQNEAQ (reference sequence). The DNA of the CDR3 is TGTGCCAGCAGCCCGCCCGGCGAGGTTGAAAAACTGTTTTTT. Translating it yields CASSPPGEVEKLFF. The full variable domain, its missing parts supplied by reference TRBV7-9 and TRBJ1-4, is DTGVSQNPRHKITKRGQNVTFRCDPISEHNRLYWYRQTLGQGPEFLTYFQNEAQLEKSRLLSDRFSAERPKGSFSTLEIQRTEQGDSAMYLCASSPPGEVEKLFFGSGTQLSVL.

CDR3 in DNA: TGTGCCTGGGCCACAGGGGGAGAGACCCAGTACTTC. Translated, it gives CAWATGGETQYF. V is TRBV30 and J is TRBJ2-5; the match to TRBD1 covers 8 bases. This CDR3 comprises 12 residues. V was clipped by 5 bases and J by 4 bases; unmatched bases: 3. Germline V lookup: CDR1 GTSNPN, CDR2 SVGIG (reference sequence).

The chain employs TRBV18 and TRBJ2-1; tentative D call: TRBD1 (7 bases). The CDR3 runs to 16 residues. Germline loops: CDR1 KGHSH, CDR2 LQKENI. Deletions cut 1 base from V and 0 bases from J, with 10 bases between. CDR3 in amino acids: CASSPRQGGSYNEQFF. The CDR3 DNA follows: TGTGCCAGCTCACCACGACAGGGAGGCTCCTACAATGAGCAGTTCTTC.

The chain recombines TRBV9 with TRBJ2-2; D might be TRBD2 (6 bases). Trimming left V 4 bases short and J 6 bases short, with 19 bases between. The CDR3 is 16 residues long. From germline, CDR1 is SGDLS and CDR2 YYNGEE. The CDR3 protein is CASSPDSLATPGELFF. CDR3 in DNA: TGTGCCAGCAGCCCGGACTCCCTAGCGACCCCCGGGGAGCTGTTTTTT. The variable domain in full, with the rest retrieved from reference TRBV9 and TRBJ2-2, is DSGVTQTPKHLITATGQRVTLRCSPRSGDLSVYWYQQSLDQGLQFLIQYYNGEERAKGNILERFSAQQFPDLHSELNLSSLELGDSALYFCASSPDSLATPGELFFGEGSRLTVL.

The rearrangement uses TRBV6-6 and TRBJ2-1; D gene uncertain. This CDR3 region has 16 residues. Germline V gene lookup returns CDR1 MNHNY and CDR2 SVGAGI (reference sequence). Trimming removed 5 bases at V and 0 bases at J, with 14 bases between. In DNA, the CDR3 is TGTGCCAGCAGTGCCCAGCAGCCTAGCTCCTACAATGAGCAGTTCTTC. Protein: CASSAQQPSSYNEQFF.